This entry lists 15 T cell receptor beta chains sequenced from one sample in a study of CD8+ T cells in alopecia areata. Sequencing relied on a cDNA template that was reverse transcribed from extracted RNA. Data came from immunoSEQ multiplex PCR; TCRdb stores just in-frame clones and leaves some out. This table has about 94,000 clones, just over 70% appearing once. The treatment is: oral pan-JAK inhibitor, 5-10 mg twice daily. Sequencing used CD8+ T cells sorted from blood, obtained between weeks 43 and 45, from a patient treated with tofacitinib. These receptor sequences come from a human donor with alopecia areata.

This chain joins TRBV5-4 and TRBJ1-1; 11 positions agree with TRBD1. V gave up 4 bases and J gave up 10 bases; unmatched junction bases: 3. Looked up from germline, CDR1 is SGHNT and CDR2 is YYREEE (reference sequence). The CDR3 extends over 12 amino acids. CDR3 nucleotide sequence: TGTGCCAGCAGCGGGGGACAGGGGGGAGCTTTCTTT. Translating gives CASSGGQGGAFF.

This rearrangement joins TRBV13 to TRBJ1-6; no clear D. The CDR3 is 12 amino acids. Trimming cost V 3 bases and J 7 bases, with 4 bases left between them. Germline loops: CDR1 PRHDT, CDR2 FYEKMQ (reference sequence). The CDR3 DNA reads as TGTGCCAGCAGCTTTGAGAATTCACCCCTCCACTTT. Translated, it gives CASSFENSPLHF.

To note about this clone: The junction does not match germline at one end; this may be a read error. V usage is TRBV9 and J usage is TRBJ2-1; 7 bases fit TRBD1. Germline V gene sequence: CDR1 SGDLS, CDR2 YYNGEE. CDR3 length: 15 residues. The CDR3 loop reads CVSSVTTGPYNEQFF. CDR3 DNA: TGTGTCAGCAGCGTCACGACAGGGCCCTACAATGAGCAGTTCTTC.

The CDR3 DNA reads TGTGCCAGCAGCCCCGGACGGGGGAATCAGCCCCAGCATTTT. Translating gives CASSPGRGNQPQHF. The gene calls are TRBV27 and TRBJ1-5; possible D gene TRBD1, 5 bases. Germline-derived CDR1 and CDR2 are MNHEY and SMNVEV (reference sequence). The CDR3 runs 14 residues. Trimming took 6 bases from V and 4 from J, leaving 13 bases between them.

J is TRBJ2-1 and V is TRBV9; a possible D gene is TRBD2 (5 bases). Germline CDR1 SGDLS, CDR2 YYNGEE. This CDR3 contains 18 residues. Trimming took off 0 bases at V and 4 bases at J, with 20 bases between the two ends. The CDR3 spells CASSVGLSDLTFYNEQFF. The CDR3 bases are TGTGCCAGCAGCGTAGGGCTTAGCGACCTTACCTTTTACAATGAGCAGTTCTTC.

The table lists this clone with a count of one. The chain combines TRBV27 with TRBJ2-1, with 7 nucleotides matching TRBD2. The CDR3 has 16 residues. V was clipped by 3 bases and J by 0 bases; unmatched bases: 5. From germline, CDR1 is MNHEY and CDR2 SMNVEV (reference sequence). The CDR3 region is CASSFSSGDSYNEQFF. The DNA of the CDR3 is TGTGCCAGCAGTTTCTCTAGCGGAGACTCCTACAATGAGCAGTTCTTC.

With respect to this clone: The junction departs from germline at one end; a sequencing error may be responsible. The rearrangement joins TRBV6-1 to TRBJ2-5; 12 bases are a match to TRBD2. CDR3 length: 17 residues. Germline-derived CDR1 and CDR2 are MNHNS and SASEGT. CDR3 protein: CAISDPSGGGNQETQYF. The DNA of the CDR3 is TGTGCCATCAGTGACCCTAGCGGGGGGGGGAACCAAGAGACCCAGTACTTC.

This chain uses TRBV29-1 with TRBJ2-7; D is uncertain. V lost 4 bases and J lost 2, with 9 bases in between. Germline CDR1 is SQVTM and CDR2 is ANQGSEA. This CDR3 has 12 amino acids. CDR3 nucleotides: TGCAGCGTTGTAGGGCTAGCCTACGAGCAGTACTTC. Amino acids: CSVVGLAYEQYF.

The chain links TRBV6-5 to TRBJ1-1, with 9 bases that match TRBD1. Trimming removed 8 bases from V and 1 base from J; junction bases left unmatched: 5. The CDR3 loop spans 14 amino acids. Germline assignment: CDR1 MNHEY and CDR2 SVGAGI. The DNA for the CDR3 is TGTGCCAGCGGGACAGGGTTCCAGAACACTGAAGCTTTCTTT. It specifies CASGTGFQNTEAFF.

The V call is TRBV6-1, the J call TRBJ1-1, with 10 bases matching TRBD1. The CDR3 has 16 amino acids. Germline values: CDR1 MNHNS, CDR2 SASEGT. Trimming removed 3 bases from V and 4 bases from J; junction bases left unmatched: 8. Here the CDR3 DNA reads TGTGCCAGCAGTGATGACAGGGGGCGCGGGGGCACTGAAGCTTTCTTT. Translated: CASSDDRGRGGTEAFF.

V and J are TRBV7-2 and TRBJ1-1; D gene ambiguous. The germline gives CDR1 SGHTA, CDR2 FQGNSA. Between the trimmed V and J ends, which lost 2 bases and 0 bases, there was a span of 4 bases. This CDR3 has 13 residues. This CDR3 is CASSLLVNTEAFF. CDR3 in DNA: TGTGCCAGCAGCTTATTGGTGAACACTGAAGCTTTCTTT.

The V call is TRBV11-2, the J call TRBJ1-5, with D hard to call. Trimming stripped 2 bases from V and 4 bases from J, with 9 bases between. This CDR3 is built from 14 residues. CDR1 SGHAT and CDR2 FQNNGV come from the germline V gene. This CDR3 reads CASSLNKQNQPQHF. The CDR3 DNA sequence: TGTGCCAGCAGCTTAAATAAGCAGAATCAGCCCCAGCATTTT.

Here the CDR3 DNA reads TGTGCCAGCAGCTTGAGCCTAGCGGGGTATGAGCAGTTCTTC. Its protein is CASSLSLAGYEQFF. The chain joins TRBV5-6 to TRBJ2-1; 9 nucleotides agree with TRBD2. J lost 8 bases, V lost 1 base, and 4 bases had no gene match. The CDR3 is made up of 14 amino acids. Germline CDR1 reads SGHDT; CDR2 reads YYEEEE.

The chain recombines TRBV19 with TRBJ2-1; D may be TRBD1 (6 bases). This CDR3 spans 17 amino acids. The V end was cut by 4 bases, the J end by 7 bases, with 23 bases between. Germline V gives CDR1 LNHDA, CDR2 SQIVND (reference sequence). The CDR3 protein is CASSTVFLQGSKNEQFF. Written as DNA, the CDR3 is TGTGCCAGTAGTACGGTTTTCCTCCAGGGGTCTAAAAATGAGCAGTTCTTC.

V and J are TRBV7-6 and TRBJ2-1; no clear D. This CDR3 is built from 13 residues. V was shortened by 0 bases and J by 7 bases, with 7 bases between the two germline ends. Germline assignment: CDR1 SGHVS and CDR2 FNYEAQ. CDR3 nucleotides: TGTGCCAGCAGCTTAGCGGTAGGAAATGAGCAGTTCTTC. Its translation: CASSLAVGNEQFF. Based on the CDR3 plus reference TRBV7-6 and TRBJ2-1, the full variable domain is GAGVSQSPRYKVTKRGQDVALRCDPISGHVSLYWYRQALGQGPEFLTYFNYEAQQDKSGLPNDRFSAERPEGSISTLTIQRTEQRDSAMYRCASSLAVGNEQFFGPGTRLTVL.